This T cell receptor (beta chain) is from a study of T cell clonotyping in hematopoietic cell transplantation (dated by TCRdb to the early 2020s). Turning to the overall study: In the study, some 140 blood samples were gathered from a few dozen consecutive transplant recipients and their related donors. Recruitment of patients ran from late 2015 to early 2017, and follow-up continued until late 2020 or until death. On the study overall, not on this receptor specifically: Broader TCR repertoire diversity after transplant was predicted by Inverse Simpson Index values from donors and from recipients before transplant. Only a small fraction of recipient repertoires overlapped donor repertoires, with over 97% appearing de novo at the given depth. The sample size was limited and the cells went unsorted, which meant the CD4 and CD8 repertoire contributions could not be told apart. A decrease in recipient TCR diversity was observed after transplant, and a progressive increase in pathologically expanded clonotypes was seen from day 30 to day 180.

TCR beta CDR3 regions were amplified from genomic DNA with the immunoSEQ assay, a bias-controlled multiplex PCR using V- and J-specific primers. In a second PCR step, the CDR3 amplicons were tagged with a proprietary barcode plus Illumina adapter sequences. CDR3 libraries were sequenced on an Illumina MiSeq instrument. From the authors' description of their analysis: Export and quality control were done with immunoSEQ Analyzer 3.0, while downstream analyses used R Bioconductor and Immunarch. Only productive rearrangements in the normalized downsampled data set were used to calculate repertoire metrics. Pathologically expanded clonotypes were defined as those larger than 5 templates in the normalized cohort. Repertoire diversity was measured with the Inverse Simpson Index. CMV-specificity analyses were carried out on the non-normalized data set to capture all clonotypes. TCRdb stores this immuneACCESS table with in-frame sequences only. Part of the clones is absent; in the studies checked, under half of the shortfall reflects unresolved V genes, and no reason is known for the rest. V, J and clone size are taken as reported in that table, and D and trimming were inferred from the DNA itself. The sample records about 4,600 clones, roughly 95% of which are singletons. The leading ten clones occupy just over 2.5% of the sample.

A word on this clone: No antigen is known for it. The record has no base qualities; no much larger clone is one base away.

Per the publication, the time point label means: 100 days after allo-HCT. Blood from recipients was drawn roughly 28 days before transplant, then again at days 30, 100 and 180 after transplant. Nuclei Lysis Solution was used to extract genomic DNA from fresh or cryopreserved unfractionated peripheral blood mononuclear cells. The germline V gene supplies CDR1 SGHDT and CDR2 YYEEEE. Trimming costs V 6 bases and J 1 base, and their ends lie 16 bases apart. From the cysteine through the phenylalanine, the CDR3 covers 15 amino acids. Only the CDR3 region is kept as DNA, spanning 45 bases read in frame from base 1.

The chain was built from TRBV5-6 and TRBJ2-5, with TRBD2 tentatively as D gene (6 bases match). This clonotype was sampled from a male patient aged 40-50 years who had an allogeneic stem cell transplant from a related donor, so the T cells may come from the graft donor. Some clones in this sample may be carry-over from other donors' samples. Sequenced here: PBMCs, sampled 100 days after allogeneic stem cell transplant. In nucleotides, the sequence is TGTGCCAGCACCCCGGCGCTAGCGCTCCAAGAGACCCAGTACTTC. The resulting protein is CASTPALALQETQYF.